Each of the 6 T cell receptor beta chains below was sequenced from the same sample in a study of blood T cell repertoires in COVID-19. The method was immunoSEQ multiplex PCR; TCRdb's version includes in-frame clones alone and lacks a portion of them. The data hold under 250,000 clones, with roughly 86% observed a single time. Sequenced material: PBMCs or T cells enriched from blood (not recorded which). The receptors shown here come from a woman younger than 45 with acute COVID-19.

The V and J genes are TRBV6-2 or TRBV6-3 and TRBJ2-7; possible D gene TRBD2, 7 bases. The CDR3 loop spans 14 amino acids. Germline CDR1 and CDR2: MNHEY and SVGEGT. Trimming took off 2 bases at V and 0 bases at J, with 8 bases between the two ends. CDR3 coding DNA: TGTGCCAGCAGTTACGGGGGGGCCTCCTACGAGCAGTACTTC. It yields the protein CASSYGGASYEQYF.

The V gene is TRBV5-1, the J gene TRBJ2-1, with 11 bases lining up with TRBD2. V trimming: 1 base; J trimming: 3 bases; junction bases outside the gene matches: 9. Germline CDR1 and CDR2: SGHRS and YFSETQ. The CDR3 loop spans 18 amino acids. The CDR3 DNA sequence: TGCGCCAGCAGCTTGACTGTTAGCGGGGGGGTTGTCTACAATGAGCAGTTCTTC. Its translation is CASSLTVSGGVVYNEQFF. Full variable domain (remainder filled in from reference TRBV5-1 and TRBJ2-1): KAGVTQTPRYLIKTRGQQVTLSCSPISGHRSVSWYQQTPGQGLQFLFEYFSETQRNKGNFPGRFSGRQFSNSRSEMNVSTLELGDSALYLCASSLTVSGGVVYNEQFFGPGTRLTVL.

The V call is TRBV19, the J call TRBJ1-2; TRBD1 is a possible D gene (5 bases). The CDR3 loop spans 13 amino acids. V gave up 7 bases and J gave up 3 bases, with 12 bases separating them. The germline V gene encodes CDR1 LNHDA and CDR2 SQIVND (reference sequence). CDR3: CASNEDTYYGYTF. The CDR3, as DNA: TGTGCCAGTAATGAGGACACCTACTATGGCTACACCTTC.

CDR3 nucleotides: TGTGCCAGCAGGGAGGTCGGTACACTGTTTTTT. Translating it yields CASREVGTLFF. V gene TRBV2 combines with J gene TRBJ1-4; no firm D call. Trimming stripped 6 bases from V and 13 bases from J, with 12 bases between. The length of the CDR3 is 11 residues. Looked up from germline, CDR1 is SNHLY and CDR2 is FYNNEI.

The rearrangement links TRBV29-1 to TRBJ1-3; D is unresolved. The CDR3 has 12 amino acids. Trimming took off 7 bases at V and 2 bases at J, with 9 bases between the two ends. Germline CDR1 reads SQVTM; CDR2 reads ANQGSEA. Written as DNA, the CDR3 is TGCAGCGGACATGTGGCTGGAAACACCATATATTTT. It specifies CSGHVAGNTIYF. Supplemented by reference TRBV29-1 and TRBJ1-3, the full variable domain reads SAVISQKPSRDICQRGTSLTIQCQVDSQVTMMFWYRQQPGQSLTLIATANQGSEATYESGFVIDKFPISRPNLTFSTLTVSNMSPEDSSIYLCSGHVAGNTIYFGEGSWLTVV.

This chain joins TRBV5-1 and TRBJ2-7; D is possibly TRBD1 (6 bases). The CDR3 loop spans 15 amino acids. CDR1 and CDR2 (germline): SGHRS, YFSETQ. Between the trimmed V and J ends, which lost 4 bases and 2 bases, there was a span of 16 bases. Here the CDR3 reads CASSRTGSGTYEQYF. CDR3 bases: TGCGCCAGCAGCCGAACAGGGTCGGGAACCTACGAGCAGTACTTC.